This TCR beta chain was sequenced for a study of CD8+CD57+ T cells in acquired aplastic anemia. Across the study: Reads per healthy sample averaged around 10 million (CD4+) and 11.0 million (CD8+).

Trimming cost V 4 bases and J 6 bases, with 9 bases left between them. This CDR3 is 12 amino acids long. Germline assignment: CDR1 SNHLY and CDR2 FYNNEI. The template for TCR beta VDJ and CDR3 sequence profiling was genomic DNA. TCRdb re-derived calls from the reads in MiXCR, one entry per CDR3 protein. The table has around 170,000 distinct CDR3 sequences, about 47% seen once. This TCR derives from a human donor in good health. Material: sorted CD4+, CD8+, or CD8+CD57+ T cells (not recorded which) from PBMCs. The chain combines TRBV2 with TRBJ1-2; D is unresolved. CDR3 bases: TGTGCCAGCAGTGCCCCTGGTAATGGCTACACCTTC. Amino acids: CASSAPGNGYTF.